In its sample, the clone carrying this T cell receptor beta chain was seen many times. These data come from a study of T-cell reconstitution after alpha-beta-depleted transplantation in children. The CDR3 has 14 amino acids. V lost 3 bases to trimming and J lost 3 bases; unmatched junction nucleotides: 5. CDR1 MNHEY and CDR2 SMNVEV come from the germline V gene (reference sequence). The library targeted TCRbeta and was prepared with unique molecular identifiers. TCRdb ran MiXCR on the PCR reads and lists one entry per CDR3 protein. The sample consists of some 530,000 distinct CDR3 sequences, around 13% of them appearing once.

This chain joins TRBV27 and TRBJ2-7, with TRBD1 matching over 7 bases. The source of this sequence is a human donor who donated a stem cell graft to a child with combined immunodeficiency. The material was PBMCs from the stem cell graft donor, obtained from the stem cell graft. CDR3: CASSFRQGVYEQYF. In DNA, the CDR3 is TGTGCCAGCAGTTTCCGGCAGGGGGTCTACGAGCAGTACTTC.